This passage covers 7 T cell receptor beta chains from one sample sequenced in a study of blood T cell repertoires in COVID-19. Data came from immunoSEQ multiplex PCR; TCRdb stores just in-frame clones and leaves some out. The data hold roughly 200,000 clones, with roughly nine tenths observed a single time. Sequencing input: PBMCs or T cells enriched from blood (not recorded which). All receptors derive from a woman aged 50 to 65 in a cohort exposed to, infected with or recovered from COVID-19 (not recorded which).

Only one count was recorded for this clone. V is TRBV5-1 and J is TRBJ2-7; TRBD1 agrees at 7 bases. The CDR3 runs 14 residues. V was clipped by 2 bases and J by 0 bases; unmatched bases: 2. CDR1 SGHRS and CDR2 YFSETQ come from the germline V gene. DNA for the CDR3: TGCGCCAGCAGCTTACAGGGGACCTCCTACGAGCAGTACTTC. Its protein is CASSLQGTSYEQYF.

V is TRBV6-5 and J is TRBJ2-7, with D uncertain. The CDR3 spans 14 residues. V shed 8 bases and J shed 5 bases, with 19 bases lying between them. Germline-derived CDR1 and CDR2 are MNHEY and SVGAGI. The CDR3 spells CASHTHRRYHEQYF. CDR3 DNA sequence: TGTGCCAGCCACACCCACAGAAGGTACCACGAGCAGTACTTC.

The V gene is TRBV6-4, the J gene TRBJ1-4; TRBD1 is a possible D gene (5 bases). Trimming shortened V by 11 bases and J by 0 bases, and 13 bases separated the two germline ends. Per germline, CDR1 MRHNA and CDR2 SNTAGT. The CDR3 has 14 amino acids. CDR3 bases: TGTGCCCGAATTTGGGGGGCAACTAATGAAAAACTGTTTTTT. As protein: CARIWGATNEKLFF.

This clone was observed once. The J gene is TRBJ1-2, the V gene TRBV28; TRBD1 matches at 8 bases. Germline lookup yields CDR1 MDHEN and CDR2 SYDVKM. V shed 5 bases, J shed 11 bases, and the junction held 7 bases outside the gene matches. The CDR3 loop spans 12 amino acids. In DNA, the CDR3 is TGTGCCAGCAGTCGGACAGGGACACATTACACCTTC. It encodes CASSRTGTHYTF.

This chain uses TRBV30 with TRBJ1-4; 8 bases match TRBD1. The ends lost 0 bases at V and 2 bases at J; junction bases unmatched: 5. The germline V gene has CDR1 GTSNPN and CDR2 SVGIG (reference sequence). The CDR3 is made up of 16 amino acids. The chain's CDR3 is CAWSVRQGATNEKLFF. DNA of the CDR3: TGTGCCTGGAGTGTTAGGCAGGGGGCTACTAATGAAAAACTGTTTTTT.

J is TRBJ2-2 and V is TRBV6-1; TRBD1 might be the D (6 bases). The CDR3 totals 16 residues. Germline V gene lookup returns CDR1 MNHNS and CDR2 SASEGT. Between the trimmed V and J ends, which lost 3 bases and 3 bases, there was a span of 14 bases. The chain's CDR3 is CASSDWAGDHTGELFF. In DNA form, the CDR3 reads TGTGCCAGCAGTGATTGGGCAGGGGACCACACCGGGGAGCTGTTTTTT.

This clone came up a few times. The chain's CDR3 is CATKEGLRWTEAFF. The CDR3 DNA reads TGTGCCACCAAAGAGGGTCTTCGGTGGACTGAAGCTTTCTTT. V and J are TRBV19 and TRBJ1-1; unclear D gene. Germline CDR1 is LNHDA and CDR2 is SQIVND (reference sequence). This CDR3 is built from 14 residues. V lost 10 bases and J 5 bases, leaving 20 bases between the germline ends.